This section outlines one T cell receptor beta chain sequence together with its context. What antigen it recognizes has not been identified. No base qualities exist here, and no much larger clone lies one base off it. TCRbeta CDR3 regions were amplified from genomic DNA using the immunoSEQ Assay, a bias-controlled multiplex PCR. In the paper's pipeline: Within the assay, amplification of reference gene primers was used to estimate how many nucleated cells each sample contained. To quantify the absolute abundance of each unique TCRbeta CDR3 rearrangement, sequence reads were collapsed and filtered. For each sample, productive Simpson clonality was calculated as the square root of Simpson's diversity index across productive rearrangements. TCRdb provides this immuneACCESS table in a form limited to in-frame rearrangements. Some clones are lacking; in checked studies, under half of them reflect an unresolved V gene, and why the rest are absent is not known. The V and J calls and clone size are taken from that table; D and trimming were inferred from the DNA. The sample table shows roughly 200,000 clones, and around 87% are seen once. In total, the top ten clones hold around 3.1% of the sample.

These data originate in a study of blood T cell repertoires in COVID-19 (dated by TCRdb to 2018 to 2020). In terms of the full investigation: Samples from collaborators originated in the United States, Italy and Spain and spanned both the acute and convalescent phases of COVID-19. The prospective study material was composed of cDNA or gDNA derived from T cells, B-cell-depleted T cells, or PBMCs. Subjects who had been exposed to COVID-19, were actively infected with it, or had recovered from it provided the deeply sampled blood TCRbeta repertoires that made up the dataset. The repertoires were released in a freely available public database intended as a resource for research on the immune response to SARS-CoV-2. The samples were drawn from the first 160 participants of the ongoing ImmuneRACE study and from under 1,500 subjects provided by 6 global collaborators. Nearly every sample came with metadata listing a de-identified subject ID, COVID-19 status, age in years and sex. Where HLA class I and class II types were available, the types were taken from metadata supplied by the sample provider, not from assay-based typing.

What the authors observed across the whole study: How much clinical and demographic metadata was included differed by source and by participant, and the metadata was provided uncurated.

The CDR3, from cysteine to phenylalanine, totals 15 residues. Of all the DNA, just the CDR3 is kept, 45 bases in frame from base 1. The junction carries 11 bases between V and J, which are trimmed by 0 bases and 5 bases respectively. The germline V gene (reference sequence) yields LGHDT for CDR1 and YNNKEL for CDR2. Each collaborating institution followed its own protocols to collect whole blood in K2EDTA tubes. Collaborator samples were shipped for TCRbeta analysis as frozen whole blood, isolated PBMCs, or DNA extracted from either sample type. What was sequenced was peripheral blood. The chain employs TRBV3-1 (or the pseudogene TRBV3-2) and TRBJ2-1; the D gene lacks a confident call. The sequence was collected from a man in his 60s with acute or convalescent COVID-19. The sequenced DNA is TGTGCCAGCAGCCAAGATCGAGACAATCACAATGAGCAGTTCTTC. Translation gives CASSQDRDNHNEQFF.